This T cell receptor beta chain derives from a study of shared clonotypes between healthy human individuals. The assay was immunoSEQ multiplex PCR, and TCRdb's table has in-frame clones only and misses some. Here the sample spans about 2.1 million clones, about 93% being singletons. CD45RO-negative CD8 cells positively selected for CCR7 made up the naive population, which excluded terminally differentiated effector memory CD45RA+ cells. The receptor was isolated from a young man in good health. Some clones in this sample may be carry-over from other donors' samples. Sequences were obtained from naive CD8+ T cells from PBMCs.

CDR3 nucleotides: TGCGCCAGCAGCCAGGGTCCTAGGGATAGTTACGAGCAGTACTTC. Translating it yields CASSQGPRDSYEQYF. The rearrangement joins TRBV4-1 to TRBJ2-7; D unclear. CDR1 is MGHRA, CDR2 YSYEKL, per germline. CDR3 length equals 15 residues. V lost 3 bases to trimming and J lost 4 bases, with 16 bases between them.